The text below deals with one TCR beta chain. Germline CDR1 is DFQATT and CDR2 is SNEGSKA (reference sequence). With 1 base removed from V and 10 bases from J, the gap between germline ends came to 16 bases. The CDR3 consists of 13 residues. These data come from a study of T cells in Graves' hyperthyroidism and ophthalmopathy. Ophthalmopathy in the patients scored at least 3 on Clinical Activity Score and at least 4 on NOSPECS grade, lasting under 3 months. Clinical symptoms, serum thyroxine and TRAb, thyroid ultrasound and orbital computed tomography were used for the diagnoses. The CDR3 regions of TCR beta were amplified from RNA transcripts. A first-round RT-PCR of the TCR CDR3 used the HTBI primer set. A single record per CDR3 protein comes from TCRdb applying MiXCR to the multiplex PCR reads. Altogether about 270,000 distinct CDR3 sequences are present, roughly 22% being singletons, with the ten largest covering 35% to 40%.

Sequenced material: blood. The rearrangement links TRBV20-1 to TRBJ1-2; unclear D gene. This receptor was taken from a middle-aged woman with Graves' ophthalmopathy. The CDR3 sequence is CSARVMAGGDYTF. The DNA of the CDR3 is TGCAGTGCTAGAGTAATGGCAGGAGGCGACTACACCTTC.